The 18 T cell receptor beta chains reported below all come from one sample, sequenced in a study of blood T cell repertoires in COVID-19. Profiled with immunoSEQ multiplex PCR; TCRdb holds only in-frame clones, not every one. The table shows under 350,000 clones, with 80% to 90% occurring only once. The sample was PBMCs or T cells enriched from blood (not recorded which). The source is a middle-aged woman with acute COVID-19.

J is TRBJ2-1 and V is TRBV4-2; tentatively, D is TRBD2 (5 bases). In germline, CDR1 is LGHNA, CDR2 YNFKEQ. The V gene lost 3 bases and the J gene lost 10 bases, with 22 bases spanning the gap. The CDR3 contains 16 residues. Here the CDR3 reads CASSQDSELEGAEQFF. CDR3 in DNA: TGTGCCAGCAGCCAGGACTCAGAACTAGAAGGCGCGGAGCAGTTCTTC.

The CDR3 DNA is TGCGCCAGCGGGGACAGTTCTGGAAACACCATATATTTT. It translates to CASGDSSGNTIYF. This sequence joins TRBV5-1 and TRBJ1-3, with 7 nucleotides matching TRBD1. J lost 1 base, V lost 7 bases, and 2 bases had no gene match. The V gene's germline CDR1 is SGHRS and CDR2 YFSETQ. The CDR3 sequence is 13 residues long.

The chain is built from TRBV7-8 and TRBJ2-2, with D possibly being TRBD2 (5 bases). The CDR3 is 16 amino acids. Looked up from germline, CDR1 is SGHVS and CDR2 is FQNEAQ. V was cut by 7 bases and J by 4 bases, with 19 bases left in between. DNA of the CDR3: TGTGCCAGCACCCAAATCGGGGAAGGATCCACCGGGGAGCTGTTTTTT. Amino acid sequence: CASTQIGEGSTGELFF. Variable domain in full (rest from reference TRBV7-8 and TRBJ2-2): GAGVSQSPRYKVAKRGQDVALRCDPISGHVSLFWYQQALGQGPEFLTYFQNEAQLDKSGLPSDRFFAERPEGSVSTLKIQRTQQEDSAVYLCASTQIGEGSTGELFFGEGSRLTVL.

The CDR3: CASRSRTGRGYEQYF. The CDR3 DNA reads TGTGCCAGCAGGAGTCGGACAGGGAGGGGCTACGAGCAGTACTTC. The rearrangement joins TRBV25-1 to TRBJ2-7; maybe TRBD1 (8 bases). The CDR3 is 15 residues long. The V gene lost 6 bases and the J gene lost 3 bases, with 18 bases spanning the gap. From germline, CDR1 is MGHDK and CDR2 SYGVNS.

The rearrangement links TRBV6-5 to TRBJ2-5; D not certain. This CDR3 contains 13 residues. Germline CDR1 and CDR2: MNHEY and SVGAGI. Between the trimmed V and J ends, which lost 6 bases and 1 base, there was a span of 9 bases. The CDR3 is CASRRFSQETQYF. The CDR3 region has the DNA TGTGCCAGCAGGCGATTCTCCCAAGAGACCCAGTACTTC.

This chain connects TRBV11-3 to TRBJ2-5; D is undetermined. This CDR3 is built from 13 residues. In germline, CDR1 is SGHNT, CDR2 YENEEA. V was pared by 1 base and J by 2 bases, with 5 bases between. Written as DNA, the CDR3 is TGTGCCAGCAGCTTAGGCCAGCAAGAGACCCAGTACTTC. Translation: CASSLGQQETQYF.

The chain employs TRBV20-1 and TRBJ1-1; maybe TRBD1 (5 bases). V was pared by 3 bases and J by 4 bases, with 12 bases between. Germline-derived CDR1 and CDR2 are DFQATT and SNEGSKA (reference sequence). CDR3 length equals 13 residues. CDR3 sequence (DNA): TGCAGTGCTAGTGCAGGGAAAGGCACTGAAGCTTTCTTT. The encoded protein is CSASAGKGTEAFF.

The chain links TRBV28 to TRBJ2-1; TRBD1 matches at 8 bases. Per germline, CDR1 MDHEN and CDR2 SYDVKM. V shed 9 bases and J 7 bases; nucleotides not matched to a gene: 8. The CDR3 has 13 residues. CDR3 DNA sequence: TGTGCCAGTATCGGACAGGGCAGGAATGAGCAGTTCTTC. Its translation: CASIGQGRNEQFF.

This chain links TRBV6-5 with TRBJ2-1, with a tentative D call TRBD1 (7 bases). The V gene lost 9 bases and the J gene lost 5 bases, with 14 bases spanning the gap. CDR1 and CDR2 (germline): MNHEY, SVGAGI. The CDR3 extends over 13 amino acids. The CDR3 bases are TGTGCCAGTCGGAGGGGGCGTAACAATGAGCAGTTCTTC. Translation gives CASRRGRNNEQFF.

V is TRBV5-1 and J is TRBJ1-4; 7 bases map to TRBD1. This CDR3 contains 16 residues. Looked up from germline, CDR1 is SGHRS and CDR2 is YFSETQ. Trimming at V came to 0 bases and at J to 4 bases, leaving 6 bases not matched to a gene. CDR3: CASSLGFGTVNEKLFF. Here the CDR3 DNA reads TGCGCCAGCAGCTTGGGTTTCGGGACAGTTAATGAAAAACTGTTTTTT. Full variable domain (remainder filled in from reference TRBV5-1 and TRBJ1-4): KAGVTQTPRYLIKTRGQQVTLSCSPISGHRSVSWYQQTPGQGLQFLFEYFSETQRNKGNFPGRFSGRQFSNSRSEMNVSTLELGDSALYLCASSLGFGTVNEKLFFGSGTQLSVL.

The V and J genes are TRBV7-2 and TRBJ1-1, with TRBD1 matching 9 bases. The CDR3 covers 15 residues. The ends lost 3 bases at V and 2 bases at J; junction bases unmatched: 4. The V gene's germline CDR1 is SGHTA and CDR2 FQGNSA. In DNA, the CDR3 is TGTGCCAGCAGCTTGATTACAGGGGGCAACACTGAAGCTTTCTTT. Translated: CASSLITGGNTEAFF.

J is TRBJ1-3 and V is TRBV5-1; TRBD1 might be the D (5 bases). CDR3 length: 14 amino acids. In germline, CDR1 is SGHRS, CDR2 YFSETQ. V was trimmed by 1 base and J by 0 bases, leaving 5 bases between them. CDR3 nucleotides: TGCGCCAGCAGCTTGCAGGGCTCTGGAAACACCATATATTTT. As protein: CASSLQGSGNTIYF.

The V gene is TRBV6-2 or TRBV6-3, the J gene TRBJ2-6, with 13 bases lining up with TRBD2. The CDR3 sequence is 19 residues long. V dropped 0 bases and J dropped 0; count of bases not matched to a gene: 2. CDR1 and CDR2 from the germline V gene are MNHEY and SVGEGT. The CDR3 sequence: CASSYSTSGGPSGANVLTF. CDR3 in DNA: TGTGCCAGCAGTTACTCGACTAGCGGGGGGCCCTCTGGGGCCAACGTCCTGACTTTC.

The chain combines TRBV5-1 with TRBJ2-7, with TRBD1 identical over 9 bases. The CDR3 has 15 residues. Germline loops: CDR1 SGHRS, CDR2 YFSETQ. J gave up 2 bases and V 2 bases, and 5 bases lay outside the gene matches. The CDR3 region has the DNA TGCGCCAGCAGCTTATTAGGACAGGGGACCTACGAGCAGTACTTC. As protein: CASSLLGQGTYEQYF.

The CDR3 DNA follows: TGTGCCAGCAGCTACGGGGGGGAGACCCAGTACTTC. Translation gives CASSYGGETQYF. The chain uses TRBV5-6 and TRBJ2-5; 7 nucleotides agree with TRBD2. This CDR3 comprises 12 residues. Germline CDR1 and CDR2: SGHDT and YYEEEE. V lost 3 bases, J lost 5 bases, and 1 base stayed unmatched.

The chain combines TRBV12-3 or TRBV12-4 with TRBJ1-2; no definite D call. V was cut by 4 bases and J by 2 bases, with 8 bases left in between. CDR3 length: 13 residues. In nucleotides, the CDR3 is TGTGCCAGCAGTTGGAGGAGCAACTATGGCTACACCTTC. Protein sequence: CASSWRSNYGYTF.

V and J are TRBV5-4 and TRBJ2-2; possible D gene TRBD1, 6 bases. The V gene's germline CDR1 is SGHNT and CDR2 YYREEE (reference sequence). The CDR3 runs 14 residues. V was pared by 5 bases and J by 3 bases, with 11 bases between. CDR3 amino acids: CASRQGFDTGELFF. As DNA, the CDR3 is TGTGCCAGCAGACAGGGTTTTGACACCGGGGAGCTGTTTTTT.

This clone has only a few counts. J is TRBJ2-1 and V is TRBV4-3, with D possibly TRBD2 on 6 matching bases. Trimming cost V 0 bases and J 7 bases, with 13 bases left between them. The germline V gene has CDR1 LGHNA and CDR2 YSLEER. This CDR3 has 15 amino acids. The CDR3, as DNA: TGCGCCAGCAGCCAAGATCGCTTCGGGAGTAATGAGCAGTTCTTC. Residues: CASSQDRFGSNEQFF.